Listed here are 5 T cell receptor beta chains from one sample, sequenced in a study of shared clonotypes between healthy human individuals. The protocol was immunoSEQ multiplex PCR, while the TCRdb copy is restricted to in-frame clones and leaves out a portion. The profile shows some 2,500,000 clones, roughly 93% of them singletons. The sequencing input was naive CD4+ T cells from PBMCs. Subset of the sample: CD45RA+ positively selected. These receptors originate from a man between 18 and 35 years old in good health. Some clones in this sample may be carry-over from other donors' samples.

V usage is TRBV9 and J usage is TRBJ1-6, with a tentative D call TRBD1 (5 bases). The CDR3 runs to 14 residues. Germline loops: CDR1 SGDLS, CDR2 YYNGEE. V lost 4 bases to trimming and J lost 7 bases, with 12 bases between them. This chain's CDR3 is CASSTGAANSPLHF. DNA of the CDR3: TGTGCCAGCAGCACCGGGGCAGCAAATTCACCCCTCCACTTT.

The rearrangement joins TRBV27 to TRBJ1-2; 9 bases are shared with TRBD1. The germline V gene has CDR1 MNHEY and CDR2 SMNVEV (reference sequence). The CDR3 extends over 13 amino acids. After removal of 3 bases from V and 7 bases from J, the junction contained 3 bases not matched to a gene. The CDR3 sequence is CASSFRTGAGYTF. The CDR3 DNA follows: TGTGCCAGCAGTTTCCGGACAGGGGCTGGCTACACCTTC.

This chain's CDR3 is CASRGGGASNQPQHF. The CDR3 DNA reads as TGTGCCAGCAGGGGTGGGGGGGCGAGCAATCAGCCCCAGCATTTT. The chain has TRBV28 and TRBJ1-5, with D possibly matching TRBD1 (6 bases). The ends were cut back, 6 bases at V and 1 base at J, with 13 bases in the middle. Germline loops: CDR1 MDHEN, CDR2 SYDVKM. The CDR3 is made up of 15 amino acids.

The chain carries TRBV6-5 and TRBJ1-5; perhaps TRBD1 as D (5 bases). The CDR3 covers 14 residues. The V end was cut by 2 bases, the J end by 7 bases, with 12 bases between. Germline V lookup: CDR1 MNHEY, CDR2 SVGAGI. The CDR3 sequence: CASSYSRDVQPQHF. For the CDR3, the DNA is TGTGCCAGCAGTTACAGCAGGGACGTCCAGCCCCAGCATTTT.

J is TRBJ2-1 and V is TRBV6-7; 11 nucleotides agree with TRBD2. TRBV6-7 is assigned to the ORF class and has an uncertain function. J gave up 3 bases and V 0 bases, and 13 bases lay outside the gene matches. The CDR3 has 20 residues. CDR3 amino acids: CASSYSNVGSGRAYYNEQFF. The DNA for the CDR3 is TGTGCCAGCAGTTACTCGAATGTAGGTAGCGGGAGGGCCTACTACAATGAGCAGTTCTTC.